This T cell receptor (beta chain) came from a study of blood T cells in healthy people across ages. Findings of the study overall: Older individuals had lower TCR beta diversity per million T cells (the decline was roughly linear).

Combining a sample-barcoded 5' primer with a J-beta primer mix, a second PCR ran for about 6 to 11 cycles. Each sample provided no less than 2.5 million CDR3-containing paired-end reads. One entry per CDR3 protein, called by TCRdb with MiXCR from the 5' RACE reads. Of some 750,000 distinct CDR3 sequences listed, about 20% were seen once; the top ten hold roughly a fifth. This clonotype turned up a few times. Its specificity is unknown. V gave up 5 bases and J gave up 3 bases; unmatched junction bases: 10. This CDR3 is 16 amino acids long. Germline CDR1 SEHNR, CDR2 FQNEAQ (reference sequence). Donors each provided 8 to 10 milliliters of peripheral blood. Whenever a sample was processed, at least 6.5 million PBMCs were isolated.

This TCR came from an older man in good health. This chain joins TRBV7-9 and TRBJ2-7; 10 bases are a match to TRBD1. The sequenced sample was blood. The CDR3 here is CASSIRFGTGDYEQYV. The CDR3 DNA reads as TGTGCCAGCAGCATAAGATTCGGGACAGGGGACTACGAGCAGTACGTC.